These 23 T cell receptor beta chains originate from one sample sequenced in a study of blood T cell repertoires in COVID-19. Sequencing was performed with immunoSEQ multiplex PCR; in TCRdb, only in-frame clones are kept and a portion is missing. The data hold approximately 99,000 clones, with 87% observed a single time. The sample taken for sequencing was peripheral blood. The receptors were sampled from a human donor in a cohort sampled during active COVID-19.

A single count supports this clone. The gene calls are TRBV6-1 and TRBJ1-1; TRBD1 might be the D (5 bases). V lost 1 base and J 6 bases, leaving 9 bases between the germline ends. Germline loops: CDR1 MNHNS, CDR2 SASEGT. This CDR3 is 13 amino acids long. The CDR3 region has the DNA TGTGCCAGCAGTGAAGTGGAGACAGCTGAAGCTTTCTTT. It encodes CASSEVETAEAFF.

V is TRBV3-1 (or the pseudogene TRBV3-2) and J is TRBJ1-5; 7 bases fit TRBD1. CDR3 length: 16 amino acids. Germline CDR1 is LGHDT and CDR2 is YNNKEL (reference sequence). V dropped 2 bases and J dropped 4; count of bases not matched to a gene: 8. In DNA, the CDR3 is TGTGCCAGCAGCCAACAGCCGGGACAGCAGAATCAGCCCCAGCATTTT. This gives the protein CASSQQPGQQNQPQHF.

The chain employs TRBV5-4 and TRBJ2-2, with D perhaps TRBD2 (5 bases). The germline V gene has CDR1 SGHNT and CDR2 YYREEE (reference sequence). Trimming took off 4 bases at V and 4 bases at J, with 17 bases between the two ends. CDR3 size: 16 residues. CDR3 DNA sequence: TGTGCCAGCAGCCCTAGGCTAGCTACAAGCACCGGGGAGCTGTTTTTT. It yields the protein CASSPRLATSTGELFF.

This clone was picked up one time. V usage is TRBV10-3 and J usage is TRBJ1-2, with a weak D call TRBD1 (5 bases). CDR1 is ENHRY, CDR2 SYGVKD, per germline. The V end lost 6 bases, the J end lost 7 bases, and 12 bases lay between the germline ends. This CDR3 spans 12 amino acids. CDR3 region: CAISQSGGGYTF. Written as DNA, the CDR3 is TGTGCCATCAGCCAGTCCGGGGGTGGCTACACCTTC.

V usage is TRBV6-5 and J usage is TRBJ2-1; 7 positions agree with TRBD1. V dropped 6 bases and J dropped 7; count of bases not matched to a gene: 9. CDR1 MNHEY and CDR2 SVGAGI come from the germline V gene. This CDR3 region has 14 residues. In nucleotides, the CDR3 is TGTGCCAGCAGAAGGGACAGTTTATTGAATGAGCAGTTCTTC. It yields the protein CASRRDSLLNEQFF.

The CDR3 nucleotides are TGCGCCAGCAGACACAACAGGGCCAGCACAGATACGCAGTATTTT. As protein: CASRHNRASTDTQYF. The chain carries TRBV5-1 and TRBJ2-3; D may be TRBD1 (6 bases). The CDR3 is 15 amino acids. Trimming took off 5 bases at V and 0 bases at J, with 13 bases between the two ends. Germline CDR1 and CDR2: SGHRS and YFSETQ.

The CDR3 nucleotides are TGCAGTGCTAGGGGGGGGCACGAGCAGTACTTC. Protein product: CSARGGHEQYF. The V call is TRBV20-1, the J call TRBJ2-7; D may be TRBD2 (7 bases). Germline V gives CDR1 DFQATT, CDR2 SNEGSKA (reference sequence). The CDR3 is made up of 11 amino acids. V was pared by 3 bases and J by 5 bases, with 8 bases between.

V and J are TRBV28 and TRBJ1-1; 7 nucleotides agree with TRBD1. The CDR3 length is 13 residues. V lost 3 bases, J lost 6 bases, and 4 bases stayed unmatched. The germline gives CDR1 MDHEN, CDR2 SYDVKM. CDR3 protein: CASSLGTAAEAFF. The DNA of the CDR3 is TGTGCCAGCAGTTTGGGGACAGCCGCTGAAGCTTTCTTT.

The CDR3: CASSYTGLLVESDEQYF. CDR3 bases: TGTGCCAGCAGTTACACAGGGCTCCTGGTCGAGTCTGACGAGCAGTACTTC. V usage is TRBV28 and J usage is TRBJ2-7; a weak D match, TRBD1 (6 bases). Germline CDR1 MDHEN, CDR2 SYDVKM. The CDR3 totals 17 residues. V was shortened by 4 bases and J by 5 bases, with 24 bases between the two germline ends.

The gene calls are TRBV25-1 and TRBJ2-1; possibly TRBD2 for D (6 bases). The germline V gene encodes CDR1 MGHDK and CDR2 SYGVNS. V dropped 9 bases and J dropped 9 bases, with 12 bases sitting between them. The CDR3 covers 11 residues. Here the CDR3 DNA reads TGTGCCAGTGAGCGGGTCACTGAGCAGTTCTTC. This sequence encodes CASERVTEQFF.

The gene calls are TRBV7-3 and TRBJ2-3; D may be TRBD1 (6 bases). The germline gives CDR1 SGHTA, CDR2 FQGTGA. With 4 bases removed from V and 4 bases from J, the gap between germline ends came to 18 bases. The length of the CDR3 is 16 residues. CDR3 DNA sequence: TGTGCCAGCAGCTCCCCCCTGGGGGCAGGGCCAGATACGCAGTATTTT. The encoded protein is CASSSPLGAGPDTQYF.

The chain combines TRBV5-6 with TRBJ2-4; perhaps TRBD2 as D (6 bases). The CDR3 is 16 residues long. Trimming cost V 1 base and J 6 bases, with 17 bases left between them. Germline lookup yields CDR1 SGHDT and CDR2 YYEEEE. CDR3 coding DNA: TGTGCCAGCAGCTTGTCGGCGGTGACGCGGGGAAACATTCAGTACTTC. It yields the protein CASSLSAVTRGNIQYF.

The chain is built from TRBV10-3 and TRBJ1-5; possible D gene TRBD1, 5 bases. This CDR3 spans 15 amino acids. V lost 8 bases, J lost 2 bases, and 16 bases lay in between. Germline assignment: CDR1 ENHRY and CDR2 SYGVKD. The CDR3 loop is CAIGERGGGNQPQHF. For the CDR3, the DNA is TGTGCCATCGGGGAGCGTGGAGGGGGCAATCAGCCCCAGCATTTT.

This sequence joins TRBV25-1 and TRBJ1-4, with no clear D. The germline gives CDR1 MGHDK, CDR2 SYGVNS. The CDR3 loop spans 14 amino acids. The V and J ends lost 2 bases and 7 bases respectively, with 11 bases between them. The CDR3 DNA sequence: TGTGCCAGCAGTGAAAGCGCCCTGGGTGAAAAACTGTTTTTT. Its translation: CASSESALGEKLFF.

CDR3 sequence: CATSGTGGSGNEQFF. In nucleotides, the CDR3 is TGTGCCACCTCGGGGACAGGCGGGAGCGGCAATGAGCAGTTCTTC. The V gene is TRBV15, the J gene TRBJ2-1; tentative D call: TRBD1 (8 bases). CDR1 is LNHNV and CDR2 is YYDKDF in the germline V gene (reference sequence). Trimming took 8 bases from V and 6 from J, leaving 20 bases between them. The CDR3 loop spans 15 amino acids.

This chain's CDR3 is CASSVGRDRAYEQYF. CDR3 sequence (DNA): TGTGCCAGTAGTGTAGGCCGGGACAGGGCCTACGAGCAGTACTTC. The chain recombines TRBV19 with TRBJ2-7; TRBD1 agrees at 9 bases. Losses at the gene ends were 5 bases for V and 2 bases for J; bases not matched to a gene: 7. The CDR3 is 15 residues long. CDR1 is LNHDA and CDR2 is SQIVND in the germline V gene (reference sequence). The full variable domain, its missing parts supplied by reference TRBV19 and TRBJ2-7, is DGGITQSPKYLFRKEGQNVTLSCEQNLNHDAMYWYRQDPGQGLRLIYYSQIVNDFQKGDIAEGYSVSREKKESFPLTVTSAQKNPTAFYLCASSVGRDRAYEQYFGPGTRLTVT.

This rearrangement joins TRBV2 to TRBJ2-3, with 10 bases identical to TRBD2. V lost 5 bases, J lost 1 base, and 3 bases stayed unmatched. Germline V gene lookup returns CDR1 SNHLY and CDR2 FYNNEI. The CDR3 totals 15 residues. The DNA of the CDR3 is TGTGCCAGCAGTTTCGGACTAGCGGGCACAGATACGCAGTATTTT. Its translation is CASSFGLAGTDTQYF.

The chain couples TRBV11-2 to TRBJ1-3, with D possibly being TRBD1 (6 bases). CDR1 SGHAT and CDR2 FQNNGV come from the germline V gene. V was pared by 5 bases and J by 7 bases, with 15 bases between. This CDR3 has 14 residues. CDR3 sequence: CASSPATQGNTIYF. As DNA, the CDR3 is TGTGCCAGCAGCCCGGCGACCCAGGGGAACACCATATATTTT.

The gene calls are TRBV7-8 and TRBJ1-6; TRBD1 is a possible D gene (5 bases). V was cut by 2 bases and J by 8 bases, with 16 bases left in between. The CDR3 contains 16 residues. CDR1 is SGHVS, CDR2 FQNEAQ, per germline. As DNA, the CDR3 is TGTGCCAGCAGCTTACGGAGTGGTAGGGGTCATTCACCCCTCCACTTT. Its protein is CASSLRSGRGHSPLHF.

This chain connects TRBV24-1 to TRBJ2-3; TRBD2 matches at 11 bases. Looked up from germline, CDR1 is KGHDR and CDR2 is SFDVKD. With 4 bases clipped from V and 4 bases from J, the junction kept 6 bases outside the gene matches. The CDR3 is 16 amino acids. The CDR3 here is CATSDPSGRRSDTQYF. CDR3 coding DNA: TGTGCCACCAGTGACCCTAGCGGGAGGAGGTCAGATACGCAGTATTTT.

This chain uses TRBV28 with TRBJ2-3; 16 nucleotides line up with TRBD2. The CDR3 length is 18 residues. V shed 4 bases and J 2 bases; nucleotides not matched to a gene: 6. The germline gives CDR1 MDHEN, CDR2 SYDVKM. CDR3 DNA sequence: TGTGCCAGCAGTTCCACGGGACTAGCGGGAGGGAACACAGATACGCAGTATTTT. Translating it yields CASSSTGLAGGNTDTQYF.

The chain links TRBV28 to TRBJ1-1, with D perhaps matching TRBD1 (5 bases). The CDR3 spans 15 residues. V dropped 5 bases and J dropped 1 base, with 14 bases sitting between them. Per the germline V gene, CDR1 is MDHEN and CDR2 is SYDVKM. CDR3: CASSRWADKNTEAFF. CDR3 nucleotide sequence: TGTGCCAGCAGTAGGTGGGCGGACAAGAACACTGAAGCTTTCTTT.

The genes are TRBV29-1 and TRBJ2-7, with TRBD2 matching 7 bases. This CDR3 region has 14 residues. Germline V lookup: CDR1 SQVTM, CDR2 ANQGSEA. V was pared by 7 bases and J by 0 bases, with 9 bases of the junction left unmatched. CDR3 DNA sequence: TGCAGCGCTACGGGACTACCGAGCTCCTACGAGCAGTACTTC. Its protein is CSATGLPSSYEQYF.